This T cell receptor beta chain emerged from a study of a mutant IDH1 vaccine in newly diagnosed glioma. The overall study: The patients were given eight vaccinations, one each in weeks 1, 3, 5, 7, 11, 15, 19 and 23. Patients previously underwent radiotherapy, temozolomide, or both, and most underwent both. Study observations and caveats: Immune responses arising from the vaccine appeared in more than 80% of patients.

Germline V CDR1 and CDR2: LNHDA, SQIVND (reference sequence). The V end lost 3 bases, the J end lost 9 bases, and 6 bases lay between the germline ends. This CDR3 has 11 amino acids. The time point is: week 5, during vaccination. A 20-mer mutant IDH1 peptide at 300 ug was injected subcutaneously with topical imiquimod. Sequenced by immunoSEQ multiplex PCR; TCRdb stores in-frame clones only, minus some. Among approximately 50,000 clones listed, around 80% were seen once. Details on this clone: The antigen is undetermined.

The clonotype originates from a man in his forties or fifties with glioma. This chain connects TRBV19 to TRBJ2-1; D is undetermined. This material consisted of PBMCs, taken from a glioma patient whose treatment included an IDH1 peptide vaccine. For the CDR3, the DNA is TGTGCCAGTAGTATTTTAAGTGAGCAGTTCTTC. The encoded protein is CASSILSEQFF.